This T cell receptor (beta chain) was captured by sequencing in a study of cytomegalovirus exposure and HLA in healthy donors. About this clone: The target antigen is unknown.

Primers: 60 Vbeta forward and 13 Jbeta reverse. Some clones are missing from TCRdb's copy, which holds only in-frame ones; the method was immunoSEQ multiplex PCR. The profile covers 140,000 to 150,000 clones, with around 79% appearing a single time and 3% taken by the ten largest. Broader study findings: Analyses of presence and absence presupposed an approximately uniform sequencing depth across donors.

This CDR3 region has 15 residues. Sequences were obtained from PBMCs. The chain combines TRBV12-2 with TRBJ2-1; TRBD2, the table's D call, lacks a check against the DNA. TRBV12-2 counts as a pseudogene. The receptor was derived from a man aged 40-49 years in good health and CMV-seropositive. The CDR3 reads CASRLVRLPANEQFF. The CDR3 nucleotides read TGTGCAAGTCGCTTAGTGCGGCTCCCAGCCAATGAGCAGTTCTTC.